The source of this T cell receptor (beta chain) is a study of cytomegalovirus exposure and HLA in healthy donors. The CDR3 runs to 14 residues. Trimming removed 10 bases at V and 3 bases at J, with 19 bases between. Germline values: CDR1 MNHEY, CDR2 SMNVEV (reference sequence). Concerning this clone itself: The antigen is undetermined.

The PCR made use of 60 Vbeta and 13 Jbeta primers. Using immunoSEQ multiplex PCR, the repertoire was profiled, and TCRdb retains in-frame clones only, with some absent. Among about 99,000 clones listed, around three quarters were seen once. Study observations and caveats: An analysis was carried out later, and it reportedly showed fewer N-insertions in an Asian-associated ancestry cluster than the roughly 700-donor mean.

The sequenced material came from PBMCs. J is TRBJ2-7 and V is TRBV27, with D possibly being TRBD2 (5 bases). The receptor was isolated from a woman younger than 35 in good health and CMV-seropositive. The CDR3 region has the DNA TGTGCCACTTCCGACCAGACCGGGGACTACGAGCAGTACTTC. This codes for CATSDQTGDYEQYF.